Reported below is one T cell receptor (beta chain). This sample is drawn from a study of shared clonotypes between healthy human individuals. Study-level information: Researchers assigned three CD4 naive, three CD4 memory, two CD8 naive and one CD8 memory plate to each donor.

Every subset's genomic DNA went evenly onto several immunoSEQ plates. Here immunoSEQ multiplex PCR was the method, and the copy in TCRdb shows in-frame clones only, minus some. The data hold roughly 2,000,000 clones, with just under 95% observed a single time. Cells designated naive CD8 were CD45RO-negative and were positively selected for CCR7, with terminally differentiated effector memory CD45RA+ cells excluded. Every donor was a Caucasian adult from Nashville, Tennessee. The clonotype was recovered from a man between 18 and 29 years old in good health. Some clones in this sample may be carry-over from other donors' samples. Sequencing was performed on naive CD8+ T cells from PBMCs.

The CDR3 DNA is TGTGCCAGCAGTTATACAGGGGTTTCGGGCTACGAGCAGTACTTC. Translation: CASSYTGVSGYEQYF. V and J are TRBV27 and TRBJ2-7; 7 nucleotides align to TRBD1. J gave up 3 bases and V 4 bases, and 9 bases lay outside the gene matches. The germline CDR1 and CDR2 sequences are MNHEY and SMNVEV (reference sequence). The CDR3 is made up of 15 amino acids.